The 5 T cell receptor beta chains listed next were all sequenced from one sample in a study of Graves' ophthalmopathy and Graves' hyperthyroidism. RNA transcripts served as template for amplifying TCR beta CDR3 sequences. HTBI primers were used in a first-round RT-PCR, which preceded a second-round multiplex PCR. TCRdb reanalysed the multiplex PCR reads using MiXCR and keeps one entry per CDR3 protein. The table shows hundreds of thousands of distinct CDR3 sequences, with around 14% occurring only once. What was sequenced was blood. The receptors were gathered from a woman aged 30 to 39 with Graves' ophthalmopathy.

This clonotype was seen repeatedly, ten times or more. The CDR3 coding sequence is TGCAGTGCTAGAGTCGTGGCAGCGGAAAACATTCAGTACTTC. Protein sequence: CSARVVAAENIQYF. This sequence joins TRBV20-1 and TRBJ2-4; D possibly corresponds to TRBD2 (5 bases). This CDR3 is built from 14 residues. Germline V gene sequence: CDR1 DFQATT, CDR2 SNEGSKA (reference sequence). V gave up 1 base and J gave up 5 bases, with 12 bases separating them.

A few counts support this clonotype. This chain connects TRBV27 to TRBJ2-6; D not certain. Germline V gene data show CDR1 as MNHEY and CDR2 as SMNVEV (reference sequence). The CDR3 contains 13 residues. V lost 4 bases, J lost 1 base, and 2 bases lay in between. In DNA, the CDR3 is TGTGCCAGCAGTTGGTCTGGGGCCAACGTCCTGACTTTC. Amino acids: CASSWSGANVLTF.

The chain couples TRBV18 to TRBJ2-2; D remains unclear. CDR1 is KGHSH, CDR2 LQKENI, per germline. V was clipped by 0 bases and J by 6 bases, with 5 bases between them. This CDR3 has 13 residues. The CDR3 DNA reads as TGTGCCAGCTCACCACCTCTAGCCGGGGAGCTGTTTTTT. Translated: CASSPPLAGELFF.

This clonotype was observed at least ten times. The chain employs TRBV28 and TRBJ1-2, with D tentatively TRBD1 (5 bases). CDR3 length: 14 amino acids. Germline values: CDR1 MDHEN, CDR2 SYDVKM. V was clipped by 6 bases and J by 7 bases, with 18 bases between them. The CDR3 DNA sequence: TGTGCCAGCAGCTCCGGTGGGGCCGCCTCTGGCTACACCTTC. It encodes CASSSGGAASGYTF.

In its sample, this clonotype was seen many times. CDR3 amino acids: CASSPTMRGETQYF. The CDR3 DNA reads TGTGCCAGCAGCCCTACGATGCGAGGGGAGACCCAGTACTTC. J is TRBJ2-5 and V is TRBV7-9, with a tentative D call TRBD2 (5 bases). Germline V lookup: CDR1 SEHNR, CDR2 FQNEAQ (reference sequence). Trimming took 5 bases from V and 5 from J, leaving 15 bases between them. This CDR3 is built from 14 residues. The complete variable domain, with remaining parts taken from reference TRBV7-9 and TRBJ2-5, reads DTGVSQNPRHKITKRGQNVTFRCDPISEHNRLYWYRQTLGQGPEFLTYFQNEAQLEKSRLLSDRFSAERPKGSFSTLEIQRTEQGDSAMYLCASSPTMRGETQYFGPGTRLLVL.